The clone carrying this T cell receptor (beta chain) was recorded a few times. The CDR3 sequence is 16 residues long. Per germline, CDR1 MNHEY and CDR2 SVGEGT. Unmatched junction bases numbered 4, after V lost 2 bases and J lost 4 bases. The data belong to a study of molecular identifiers for immune sequencing clone quantification. As CD8+CD4-CCR7+CD45RA+ cells, naive CD8 T cells were sorted. Via MiXCR, TCRdb re-called the PCR reads, giving one row per CDR3 protein. The sample holds approximately 670,000 distinct CDR3 sequences, about 20% seen once. The clonotype was recovered from a human donor in good health. Some libraries in this study had Jurkat cell RNA spiked in. The chain recombines TRBV6-2 or TRBV6-3 with TRBJ2-3; TRBD2 matches at 12 bases. The sample comprised naive CD8+ T cells from blood, with Jurkat cell RNA spiked in. Subset meaning: FACS-sorted CD8+CD4-CCR7+CD45RA+ naive T cells. The DNA of the CDR3 is TGTGCCAGCAGTTACGAACTAGCGGGAGGTCCAGATACGCAGTATTTT. As protein: CASSYELAGGPDTQYF.